The 8 T cell receptor beta chains given below trace back to one sample, sequenced in a study of human T cells and chemical hapten exposure. Specified time point: patch test 1, 2 weeks after DPC sensitization. Treatment here: therapeutic diphenylcyclopropenone sensitization with weekly scalp DPC. TCRdb ran MiXCR on the RACE reads and lists one entry per CDR3 protein. The sample yields 79,000 or so distinct CDR3 sequences, approximately 10% seen once. Source: whole blood, taken in connection with sensitization to the hapten diphenylcyclopropenone (DPC). The origin of the receptors is a woman in her forties or fifties with alopecia areata. Some clones in this sample may be carry-over from other donors' samples.

In its sample, this clonotype was seen many times. The chain uses TRBV5-1 and TRBJ1-1; D uncertain. V lost 4 bases and J 3 bases, leaving 19 bases between the germline ends. The CDR3 totals 16 residues. The germline CDR1 and CDR2 sequences are SGHRS and YFSETQ. The CDR3 coding sequence is TGCGCCAGCAGCCCGTCCGACAATCCCATGGACACTGAAGCTTTCTTT. Its protein is CASSPSDNPMDTEAFF.

Only a few counts were recorded for this clonotype. The chain recombines TRBV20-1 with TRBJ2-5; 12 nucleotides match TRBD2. Per germline, CDR1 DFQATT and CDR2 SNEGSKA (reference sequence). Trimming took 5 bases from V and 5 from J; bases not matched to a gene: 9. This CDR3 spans 15 amino acids. CDR3 residues: CSAPLAGGLLETQYF. The CDR3 DNA sequence: TGCAGTGCTCCTCTAGCGGGAGGGCTTTTGGAGACCCAGTACTTC.

In its sample, this clonotype was seen a few times. The V and J genes are TRBV7-3 and TRBJ1-1; D unresolved. The CDR3 is 13 residues long. Trimming removed 1 base from V and 7 bases from J, with 10 bases in between. The germline CDR1 and CDR2 sequences are SGHTA and FQGTGA. The CDR3 nucleotides read TGTGCCAGCAGCTTAAGGGCCGAAGGTGAAGCTTTCTTT. This codes for CASSLRAEGEAFF.

This clonotype was found a few times. V usage is TRBV28 and J usage is TRBJ2-5, with a possible D match to TRBD2 (6 bases). This CDR3 has 16 amino acids. The V and J ends lost 2 bases and 2 bases respectively, with 15 bases between them. Looked up from germline, CDR1 is MDHEN and CDR2 is SYDVKM. The CDR3 DNA reads TGTGCCAGCAGTTTAGGAGGGGCGGACTCTCAAGAGACCCAGTACTTC. Translating gives CASSLGGADSQETQYF.

This clonotype occurred many times. The chain employs TRBV2 and TRBJ1-3; the D gene is possibly TRBD1 (5 bases). Germline-derived CDR1 and CDR2 are SNHLY and FYNNEI. The V gene lost 10 bases and the J gene lost 2 bases, with 15 bases spanning the gap. The CDR3 sequence is 14 residues long. The CDR3 loop is CAIPRGGTGNTIYF. The DNA of the CDR3 is TGTGCCATCCCCCGGGGGGGGACTGGAAACACCATATATTTT.

The sample holds a few counts of this clonotype. The CDR3 spells CAWSVLAGGPDTQYF. Here the CDR3 DNA reads TGTGCCTGGAGTGTACTGGCGGGAGGGCCAGATACGCAGTATTTT. This sequence joins TRBV30 and TRBJ2-3, with 9 bases identical to TRBD2. J gave up 4 bases and V 0 bases, and 5 bases lay outside the gene matches. The CDR3 sequence is 15 residues long. CDR1 is GTSNPN, CDR2 SVGIG, per germline (reference sequence).

The chain is built from TRBV29-1 and TRBJ2-7, with 7 bases matching TRBD2. The length of the CDR3 is 13 residues. Germline CDR1 is SQVTM and CDR2 is ANQGSEA. J lost 2 bases, V lost 6 bases, and 7 bases had no gene match. For the CDR3, the DNA is TGCAGCGTCCGGGACTACTCCACCTACGAGCAGTACTTC. Its protein product is CSVRDYSTYEQYF.

This clonotype was observed a handful of times. V gene TRBV7-9 combines with J gene TRBJ2-7; the match to TRBD1 covers 7 bases. Looked up from germline, CDR1 is SEHNR and CDR2 is FQNEAQ (reference sequence). This CDR3 comprises 14 residues. V lost 5 bases and J lost 0; bases outside the gene matches: 4. The CDR3 nucleotides are TGTGCCAGCAGCCGGGGACAGAACTCCTACGAGCAGTACTTC. This sequence encodes CASSRGQNSYEQYF.